This T cell receptor beta chain was observed in a study of CD8 T cells in ankylosing spondylitis. Study-wide findings and caveats: Within matched ankylosing spondylitis synovial fluid, disease-linked clones were reportedly significantly enriched.

Ten or more counts support this clonotype. The antigen is unknown. TCRdb recomputed calls from the 5' RACE reads with MiXCR, one row per CDR3 protein. Of some 40,000 distinct CDR3 sequences in the sample, less than 4% were seen once. The CDR3 sequence is 15 residues long. V lost 0 bases and J lost 1, with 7 bases in between. CDR1 is SGDLS, CDR2 YYNGEE, per germline. Sequencing input: blood, either unsorted or a sorted T cell fraction (not recorded which). The chain combines TRBV9 with TRBJ2-2; no reliable D call. This sequence originates from a male donor with ankylosing spondylitis or in good health (not recorded which). The chain's CDR3 is CASSVESQNTGELFF. CDR3 in DNA: TGTGCCAGCAGCGTAGAGTCACAGAACACCGGGGAGCTGTTTTTT.